The 5 T cell receptor beta chains reported below all come from one sample, sequenced in a study of shared clonotypes between healthy human individuals (dated by TCRdb to 2019 to 2021). Library construction relied on the immunoSEQ multiplex PCR assay. TCRdb limited this immuneACCESS table to in-frame rearrangements with V and J called. A share of clones is missing; checked studies link under half to unresolved V genes, and the rest is unexplained. The sample table lists 2 million to 3 million clones, 93% of them with a count of one. The ten largest account for 0.35% to 0.45% of the sample. What was sequenced was naive CD4+ T cells from PBMCs. The intended sense of this specimen's cell subset or site label: CD45RA+ positively selected. These receptors came from a young man in good health. Some clones in this sample may be carry-over from other donors' samples.

The CDR3 here is CASSLPPGGGNYEQYF. In DNA, the CDR3 is TGTGCCAGCAGCTTACCTCCGGGCGGGGGCAACTACGAGCAGTACTTC. The V call is TRBV7-2, the J call TRBJ2-7, with D perhaps matching TRBD2 (7 bases). Germline CDR1 is SGHTA and CDR2 is FQGNSA. Deletions cut 2 bases from V and 3 bases from J, with 17 bases between. The CDR3 is 16 residues long.

V usage is TRBV6-1 and J usage is TRBJ2-4; TRBD1 matches at 11 bases. The V and J ends lost 6 bases and 9 bases, in that order; junction bases with no gene match: 4. The CDR3 has 13 residues. Germline loops: CDR1 MNHNS, CDR2 SASEGT. CDR3 DNA sequence: TGTGCCAGCAGGCGGGACAGGGGGGGCATTCAGTACTTC. This encodes CASRRDRGGIQYF.

Only one count was recorded for this clone. V usage is TRBV30 and J usage is TRBJ2-7, with 8 positions matching TRBD2. The V gene's germline CDR1 is GTSNPN and CDR2 SVGIG (reference sequence). The CDR3 extends over 12 amino acids. V lost 5 bases, J lost 6 bases, and 6 bases stayed unmatched. The CDR3 here is CAWGPGLGEQYF. In DNA form, the CDR3 reads TGTGCCTGGGGACCGGGACTAGGCGAGCAGTACTTC.

On this clone: Other DNA variants within this sample encode the same CDR3. In DNA, the CDR3 is TGCGCCAGCAGCCCCGGGGGGGGCGCGAACACTGAAGCTTTCTTT. Translation: CASSPGGGANTEAFF. The chain carries TRBV5-1 and TRBJ1-1, with D perhaps TRBD1 (6 bases). Trimming removed 4 bases at V and 1 base at J, with 14 bases between. Germline V lookup: CDR1 SGHRS, CDR2 YFSETQ. The CDR3 contains 15 residues.

This chain links TRBV6-6 with TRBJ1-3; 11 bases are a match to TRBD1. The CDR3 covers 11 residues. J gave up 16 bases and V 8 bases, and 7 bases lay outside the gene matches. Germline V gene data show CDR1 as MNHNY and CDR2 as SVGAGI (reference sequence). CDR3 sequence (DNA): TGTGCCAGCTGGGGGACAGGGGGTGTGTATTTT. Its translation: CASWGTGGVYF.